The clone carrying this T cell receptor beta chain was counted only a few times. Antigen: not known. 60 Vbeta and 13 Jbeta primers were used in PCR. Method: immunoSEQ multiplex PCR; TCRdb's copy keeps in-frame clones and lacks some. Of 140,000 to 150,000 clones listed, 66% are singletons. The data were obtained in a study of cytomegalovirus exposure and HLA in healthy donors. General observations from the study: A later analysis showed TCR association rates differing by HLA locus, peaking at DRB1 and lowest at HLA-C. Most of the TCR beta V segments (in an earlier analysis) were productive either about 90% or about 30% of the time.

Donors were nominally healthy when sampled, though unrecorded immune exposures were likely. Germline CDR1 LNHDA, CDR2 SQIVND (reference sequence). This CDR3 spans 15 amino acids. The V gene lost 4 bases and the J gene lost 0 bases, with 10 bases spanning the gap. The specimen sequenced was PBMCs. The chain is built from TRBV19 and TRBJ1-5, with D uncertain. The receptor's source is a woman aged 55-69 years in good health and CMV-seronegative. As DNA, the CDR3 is TGTGCCAGTAGTACCCAGAACCTTAGCAATCAGCCCCAGCATTTT. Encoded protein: CASSTQNLSNQPQHF.